One sample yielded the 7 T cell receptor beta chains listed below, sequenced in a study of identical twins. TCRdb recomputed calls from the 5' RACE reads with MiXCR, one row per CDR3 protein. The table lists over 200,000 distinct CDR3 sequences, 8% to 11% of them singletons. Material for sequencing was memory T cells sorted from blood. These receptors all stem from a man aged 50 to 60 in good health.

This clonotype was counted at least ten times. This chain links TRBV6-1 with TRBJ2-7, with TRBD1 matching 7 bases. The CDR3 contains 13 residues. CDR1 is MNHNS, CDR2 SASEGT, per germline. The junction had 6 bases not matched to a gene; V was cut back by 6 bases and J by 4 bases. The CDR3 bases are TGTGCCAGCAGAACAGGGGTCGGTTACGAGCAGTACTTC. Residues: CASRTGVGYEQYF.

This clonotype was recorded many times. The CDR3 is CASSLEGTVPSYEQYF. Here the CDR3 DNA reads TGTGCCAGCAGCTTAGAGGGGACAGTGCCCTCCTACGAGCAGTACTTC. This chain uses TRBV5-5 with TRBJ2-7; 7 bases fit TRBD1. This CDR3 comprises 16 residues. Germline CDR1 and CDR2: SGHKS and YYEKEE (reference sequence). Trimming cost V 2 bases and J 0 bases; bases outside gene matches: 8.

This clonotype has at least ten counts. This chain joins TRBV4-3 and TRBJ1-2; D is unresolved. V lost 8 bases, J lost 4 bases, and 17 bases lay in between. CDR3 length: 14 amino acids. The germline V gene has CDR1 LGHNA and CDR2 YSLEER. The chain's CDR3 is CASSPAIVSYGYTF. The CDR3 bases are TGCGCCAGCTCTCCAGCAATCGTTTCCTATGGCTACACCTTC.

The V call is TRBV20-1, the J call TRBJ2-1; 9 bases are a match to TRBD2. Trimming at V came to 6 bases and at J to 7 bases, leaving 13 bases not matched to a gene. CDR1 and CDR2 from the germline V gene are DFQATT and SNEGSKA (reference sequence). CDR3 length: 15 amino acids. DNA of the CDR3: TGCAGTGCCCGGAGCAGTAGCGGGAGAGGTAATGAGCAGTTCTTC. This gives the protein CSARSSSGRGNEQFF.

This clonotype was found a few times. This rearrangement joins TRBV20-1 to TRBJ2-2; 7 bases line up with TRBD2. Germline V gives CDR1 DFQATT, CDR2 SNEGSKA (reference sequence). CDR3 length: 14 residues. Trimming at V came to 6 bases and at J to 5 bases, leaving 9 bases not matched to a gene. The CDR3 DNA reads as TGCAGTGCCGGGAGGACGGGCGGGACCGGGGAGCTGTTTTTT. It translates to CSAGRTGGTGELFF.

In its sample, this clonotype was seen many times. The chain links TRBV6-5 to TRBJ2-2, with TRBD1 matching over 10 bases. Losses at the gene ends were 6 bases for V and 6 bases for J; bases not matched to a gene: 7. The CDR3 is 15 amino acids. Germline V gives CDR1 MNHEY, CDR2 SVGAGI. CDR3 protein: CASRTGTGVPGELFF. For the CDR3, the DNA is TGTGCCAGCAGAACCGGGACAGGGGTTCCCGGGGAGCTGTTTTTT.

This clonotype was observed at least ten times. The rearrangement uses TRBV5-1 and TRBJ2-1; 7 bases are a match to TRBD2. The CDR3 is 15 amino acids. Germline assignment: CDR1 SGHRS and CDR2 YFSETQ. Germline trimming cut 3 bases from V and 9 bases from J; bases unmatched to any gene: 12. This chain's CDR3 is CASSSSGGGLSEQFF. In DNA form, the CDR3 reads TGCGCCAGCAGCTCGTCTGGCGGGGGTTTAAGTGAGCAGTTCTTC. Full variable domain (missing parts from reference TRBV5-1 and TRBJ2-1): KAGVTQTPRYLIKTRGQQVTLSCSPISGHRSVSWYQQTPGQGLQFLFEYFSETQRNKGNFPGRFSGRQFSNSRSEMNVSTLELGDSALYLCASSSSGGGLSEQFFGPGTRLTVL.